This is a list of T cell receptor beta chains from one sample in a study of blood T cell repertoires in COVID-19. Sequencing was performed with immunoSEQ multiplex PCR; in TCRdb, only in-frame clones are kept and a portion is missing. The table records tens of thousands of clones, about 88% of them present only once. Sample: peripheral blood. These receptors were collected from a woman aged 55 to 70 with COVID-19, enrolled during active disease. Both conserved end residues are part of each CDR3. A D gene is named only where the DNA matches it firmly. Some rows mark clone size as missing; the rest say once, few, many or name a class of expanded clone.

D: .; size: .; J: TRBJ2-1; V: TRBV3-1/TRBV3-2; CDR3: CASSSTAGQFF; DNA: TGTGCCAGCAGCTCCACGGCAGGGCAGTTCTTC
D: .; size: .; J: TRBJ2-5; V: TRBV5-1; CDR3: CASSHNSEQETQYF; DNA: TGCGCCAGCAGCCACAATAGCGAGCAAGAGACCCAGTACTTC
D: .; size: .; J: TRBJ2-3; V: TRBV6-4; CDR3: CASSAGEEGMQYF; DNA: TGTGCCAGCAGTGCTGGCGAGGAGGGCATGCAGTATTTT
D: TRBD1; size: .; J: TRBJ1-5; V: TRBV15; CDR3: CATSEGGQGGRTQHF; DNA: TGTGCCACCAGCGAAGGAGGACAGGGAGGTAGGACCCAGCATTTT
D: .; size: .; J: TRBJ2-2; V: TRBV19; CDR3: CASSIGGGRGVAGELFF; DNA: TGTGCCAGTAGTATAGGTGGGGGCAGGGGTGTCGCCGGGGAGCTGTTTTTT
D: .; size: .; J: TRBJ1-2; V: TRBV6-5; CDR3: CASSYSRRFGGYTF; DNA: TGTGCCAGCAGTTACTCACGCAGGTTTGGTGGCTACACCTTC
D: TRBD2; size: .; J: TRBJ2-1; V: TRBV19; CDR3: CASSTGLAGGNYNEQFF; DNA: TGTGCCAGTAGTACGGGACTAGCGGGGGGGAACTACAATGAGCAGTTCTTC
D: TRBD1; size: .; J: TRBJ2-3; V: TRBV19; CDR3: CASSPDRADTQYF; DNA: TGTGCCAGTAGCCCGGACAGGGCTGATACGCAGTATTTT
D: TRBD1; size: .; J: TRBJ2-1; V: TRBV7-2; CDR3: CASSLQGGQGVHEQFF; DNA: TGTGCCAGCAGCTTACAGGGGGGACAGGGGGTTCATGAGCAGTTCTTC
D: .; size: .; J: TRBJ1-6; V: TRBV19; CDR3: CASKGDGRNSPLHF; DNA: TGTGCCAGTAAAGGAGACGGAAGAAATTCACCCCTCCACTTT
D: TRBD1; size: .; J: TRBJ1-2; V: TRBV19; CDR3: CASSSGTGHGYTF; DNA: TGTGCCAGTAGTAGTGGGACAGGGCATGGCTACACCTTC
D: TRBD1; size: .; J: TRBJ1-5; V: TRBV19; CDR3: CASSMGQGSNQPQHF; DNA: TGTGCCAGTAGTATGGGACAGGGGAGCAATCAGCCCCAGCATTTT
D: TRBD2; size: .; J: TRBJ2-7; V: TRBV28; CDR3: CASRGTSGSTGYEQYF; DNA: TGTGCCAGCCGGGGGACTAGCGGGAGCACCGGGTACGAGCAGTACTTC
D: TRBD2; size: .; J: TRBJ2-1; V: TRBV5-4; CDR3: CASRPSGGIYNEQFF; DNA: TGTGCCAGCAGACCTAGCGGGGGGATCTACAATGAGCAGTTCTTC
D: .; size: .; J: TRBJ2-7; V: TRBV24-1; CDR3: CATSDPVQGTYEQYF; DNA: TGTGCCACCAGTGACCCCGTACAGGGTACCTACGAGCAGTACTTC
D: TRBD1; size: .; J: TRBJ1-4; V: TRBV5-4; CDR3: CASSPRQGANEKLFF; DNA: TGTGCCAGCAGCCCACGACAGGGGGCTAATGAAAAACTGTTTTTT
D: .; size: .; J: TRBJ2-7; V: TRBV4-1; CDR3: CASSQDRVGLYEQYF; DNA: TGCGCCAGCAGCCAAGATAGGGTCGGACTCTACGAGCAGTACTTC
D: .; size: once; J: TRBJ1-5; V: TRBV19; CDR3: CASSINRADQPQHF; DNA: TGTGCCAGTAGTATCAACAGGGCGGACCAGCCCCAGCATTTT
D: TRBD1; size: .; J: TRBJ1-1; V: TRBV19; CDR3: CASSITRLGTGGLGNTEAFF; DNA: TGTGCCAGTAGTATAACTCGTCTCGGGACAGGAGGTCTTGGGAACACTGAAGCTTTCTTT
D: TRBD2; size: .; J: TRBJ2-1; V: TRBV4-3; CDR3: CASSQERGGYNEQFF; DNA: TGCGCCAGCAGCCAGGAGCGGGGGGGGTACAATGAGCAGTTCTTC
D: .; size: .; J: TRBJ2-5; V: TRBV5-1; CDR3: CASSFFLDQETQYF; DNA: TGCGCCAGCAGCTTTTTTCTCGACCAAGAGACCCAGTACTTC
D: .; size: once; J: TRBJ2-7; V: TRBV2; CDR3: CASSELQGNEQYF; DNA: TGTGCCAGCAGTGAATTACAGGGCAACGAGCAGTACTTC
D: .; size: .; J: TRBJ1-5; V: TRBV6-2/TRBV6-3; CDR3: CASSPPWSDQPQHF; DNA: TGTGCCAGCAGCCCCCCCTGGAGCGATCAGCCCCAGCATTTT
D: TRBD2; size: .; J: TRBJ2-5; V: TRBV28; CDR3: CASSLGGRATETQYF; DNA: TGTGCCAGCAGTTTGGGCGGGAGGGCCACAGAGACCCAGTACTTC
D: TRBD2; size: .; J: TRBJ2-1; V: TRBV13; CDR3: CAITGEGGTYNEQFF; DNA: TGTGCCATCACCGGGGAGGGAGGGACCTACAATGAGCAGTTCTTC